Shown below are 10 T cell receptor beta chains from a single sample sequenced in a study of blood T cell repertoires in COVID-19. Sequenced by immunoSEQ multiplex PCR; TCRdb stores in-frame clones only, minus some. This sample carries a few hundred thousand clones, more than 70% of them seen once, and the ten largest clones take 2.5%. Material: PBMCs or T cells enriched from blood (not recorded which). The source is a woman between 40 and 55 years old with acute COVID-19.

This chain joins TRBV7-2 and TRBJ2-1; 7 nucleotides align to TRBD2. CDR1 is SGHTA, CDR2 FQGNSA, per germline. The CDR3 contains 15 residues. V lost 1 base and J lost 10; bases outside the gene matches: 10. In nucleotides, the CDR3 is TGTGCCAGCAGCTTAGTTACGGGAGCGGGGACGGAGCAGTTCTTC. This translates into CASSLVTGAGTEQFF.

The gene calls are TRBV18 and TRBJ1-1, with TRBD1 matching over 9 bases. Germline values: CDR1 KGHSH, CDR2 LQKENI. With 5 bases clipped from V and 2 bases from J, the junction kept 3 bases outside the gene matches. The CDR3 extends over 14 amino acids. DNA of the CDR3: TGTGCCAGCTCATCGACAGGGGGTAACACTGAAGCTTTCTTT. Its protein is CASSSTGGNTEAFF.

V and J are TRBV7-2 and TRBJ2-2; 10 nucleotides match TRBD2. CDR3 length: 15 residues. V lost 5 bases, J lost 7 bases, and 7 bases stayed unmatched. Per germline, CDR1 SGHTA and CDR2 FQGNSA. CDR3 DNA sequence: TGTGCCAGCAGCACGGGACTAGCGAAGAACGGGGAGCTGTTTTTT. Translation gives CASSTGLAKNGELFF.

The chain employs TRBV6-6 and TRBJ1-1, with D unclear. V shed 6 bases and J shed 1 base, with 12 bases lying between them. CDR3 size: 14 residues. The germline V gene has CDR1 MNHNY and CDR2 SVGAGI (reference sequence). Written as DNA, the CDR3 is TGTGCCAGCAGCTACCCGGAGGGGAACACTGAAGCTTTCTTT. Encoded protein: CASSYPEGNTEAFF.

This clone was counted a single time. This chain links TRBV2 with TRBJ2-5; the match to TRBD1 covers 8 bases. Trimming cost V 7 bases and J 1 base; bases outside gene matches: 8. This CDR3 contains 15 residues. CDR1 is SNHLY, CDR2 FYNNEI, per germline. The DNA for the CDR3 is TGTGCCAGCAAAAACAGGGGGGTAATCCAAGAGACCCAGTACTTC. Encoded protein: CASKNRGVIQETQYF.

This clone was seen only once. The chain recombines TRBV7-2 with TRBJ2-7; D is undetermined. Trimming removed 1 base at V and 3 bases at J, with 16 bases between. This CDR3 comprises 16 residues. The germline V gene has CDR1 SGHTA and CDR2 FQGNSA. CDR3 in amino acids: CASSLGVGSPHYEQYF. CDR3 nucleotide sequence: TGTGCCAGCAGCTTAGGGGTGGGCTCTCCCCACTACGAGCAGTACTTC.

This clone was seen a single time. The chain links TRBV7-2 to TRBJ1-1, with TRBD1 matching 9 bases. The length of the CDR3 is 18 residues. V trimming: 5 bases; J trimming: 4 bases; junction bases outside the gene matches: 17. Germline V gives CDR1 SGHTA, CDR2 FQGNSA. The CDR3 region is CASSTPHLGQGKGTEAFF. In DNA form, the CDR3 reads TGTGCCAGCAGCACCCCCCACTTGGGACAGGGCAAGGGCACTGAAGCTTTCTTT.

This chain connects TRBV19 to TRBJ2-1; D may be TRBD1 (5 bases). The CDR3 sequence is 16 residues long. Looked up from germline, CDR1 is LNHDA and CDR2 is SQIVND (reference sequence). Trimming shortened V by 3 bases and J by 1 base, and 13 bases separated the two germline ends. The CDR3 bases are TGTGCCAGTAGTATCAGGGTGTCCAATTCCTACAATGAGCAGTTCTTC. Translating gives CASSIRVSNSYNEQFF.

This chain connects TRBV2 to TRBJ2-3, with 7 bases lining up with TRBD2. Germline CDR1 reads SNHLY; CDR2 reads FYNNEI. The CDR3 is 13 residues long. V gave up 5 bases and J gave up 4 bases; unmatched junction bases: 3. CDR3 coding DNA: TGTGCCAGCAGTCCTACTAGCGCAGATACGCAGTATTTT. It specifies CASSPTSADTQYF.

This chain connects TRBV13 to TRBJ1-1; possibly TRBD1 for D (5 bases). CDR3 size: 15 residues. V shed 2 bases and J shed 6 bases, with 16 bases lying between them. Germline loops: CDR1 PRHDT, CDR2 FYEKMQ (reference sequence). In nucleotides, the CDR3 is TGTGCCAGCAGCTTACGGGACTTATGGGGAGCTGAAGCTTTCTTT. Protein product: CASSLRDLWGAEAFF.